This TCR beta chain comes out of a study of CD8+CD57+ T cells in acquired aplastic anemia. Per the germline V gene, CDR1 is SGHVS and CDR2 is FQNEAQ. The CDR3 covers 18 residues. The germline V and J ends were trimmed by 3 bases and 2 bases, with 23 bases remaining between them. Genomic DNA served as template for TCR beta VDJ and CDR3 profiling. TCRdb called the reads again in MiXCR, with one record for every CDR3 protein. The data contain hundreds of thousands of distinct CDR3 sequences, around 82% of them seen just once; the ten biggest clones take up approximately 42%. In patients chosen for sequencing, flow cytometry had shown CD8+CD57+ cell expansion.

The specimen was sorted CD4+, CD8+, or CD8+CD57+ T cells (not recorded which) from PBMCs. This chain uses TRBV7-8 with TRBJ2-7; TRBD1 or TRBD2 may be the D gene (6 bases each). This clonotype was sampled from a human donor with aplastic anemia. Here the CDR3 DNA reads TGTGCCAGCAGCTTTCATGGAGGGGGGTCCGGTGAAGCCTACGAGCAGTACGTC. Protein product: CASSFHGGGSGEAYEQYV.